The text below deals with one T cell receptor beta chain. These data come from a study of blood T cell repertoires in COVID-19. On the study more broadly: Specimens from acute and convalescent COVID-19 originated in the United States, Italy and Spain. Nucleic acid was either cDNA or gDNA, and it came from T cells, B-cell-depleted T cells, or PBMCs.

In the authors' workflow: Amplification from reference gene primers served as the basis for estimated nucleated cell counts. The repertoire was sequenced with immunoSEQ multiplex PCR; TCRdb's copy has only in-frame clones and lacks some. V, J and clone size are taken as reported in that table, and D and trimming were inferred from the DNA itself. Of 250,000 or so clones in the sample, about 89% were seen once. The origin of this receptor is a woman in her 40s who had recovered from COVID-19. The sample taken for sequencing was peripheral blood.

CDR3 nucleotide sequence: TGTGCCAGCAGCAGAGAGGGGAGGGGGAGGCTTGAAGCTTTCTTT. Its translation is CASSREGRGRLEAFF. V and J are TRBV9 and TRBJ1-1; tentatively, D is TRBD1 (6 bases). This CDR3 has 15 amino acids. The V gene lost 4 bases and the J gene lost 7 bases, with 20 bases spanning the gap. Germline values: CDR1 SGDLS, CDR2 YYNGEE.